One TCR beta chain is described in this entry. What it recognizes is unknown. Germline loops: CDR1 MNHNS, CDR2 SASEGT. The germline V and J ends were trimmed by 6 bases and 6 bases, with 11 bases remaining between them. The CDR3 contains 13 residues. These data are taken from a study of cytomegalovirus exposure and HLA in healthy donors. On the study more broadly: Falling in the Caucasian-associated ancestry cluster were 81% of 350 to 400 genotyped donors. Broader study findings: The presence/absence work took it that sequencing depth was about the same across donors. Later analysis found that TCR beta chains associated with HLA were more clonally expanded than other, equally common chains.

Both 60 Vbeta primers and 13 Jbeta primers went into the PCR. Produced via immunoSEQ multiplex PCR; TCRdb's table is partial and in-frame only. The table records about 150,000 clones, approximately 79% of them present only once. Each of the donors was a healthy bone marrow donor. This chain joins TRBV6-1 and TRBJ2-2, with D perhaps TRBD1 (6 bases). The sequence derives from a young woman in good health and CMV-seronegative. Input material: PBMCs. CDR3 sequence reads: CASRATGSGELFF. The CDR3 DNA sequence: TGTGCCAGCAGAGCGACAGGTTCCGGGGAGCTGTTTTTT.